Listed below are T cell receptor beta chains from one sample, sequenced in a study of blood T cell repertoires in COVID-19. TCRdb keeps only in-frame clones here, not all; method: immunoSEQ multiplex PCR. The table includes approximately 140,000 clones, roughly 84% detected once. Sequenced sample: peripheral blood. These receptors came from a man aged 25-45 years with COVID-19, enrolled during active disease. Each CDR3 is given with its conserved first and last residue. A D gene is named only where the DNA matches it firmly. The listing skips clone size in some rows; elsewhere it reads once, few, many or a size class.

j_call | d_call | v_call | clone_size | cdr3_aa | cdr3_nt
TRBJ2-2 | TRBD1 | TRBV7-2 | . | CASRRDRINTGELFF | TGTGCCAGCAGACGGGACAGAATTAACACCGGGGAGCTGTTTTTT
TRBJ1-5 | . | TRBV6-6 | few | CASSYSGDQPQHF | TGTGCCAGCAGTTACTCAGGAGATCAGCCCCAGCATTTT
TRBJ1-5 | . | TRBV7-8 | . | CASSLDRVGQPQHF | TGTGCCAGCAGCTTAGACAGGGTAGGGCAGCCCCAGCATTTT
TRBJ1-1 | . | TRBV29-1 | . | CSVELRGMNTEAFF | TGCAGCGTTGAACTCAGGGGAATGAACACTGAAGCTTTCTTT
TRBJ2-1 | TRBD2 | TRBV4-2 | . | CASGTSLAGLNNEQFF | TGTGCCAGCGGAACTTCACTAGCGGGACTAAACAATGAGCAGTTCTTC
TRBJ2-3 | TRBD1 | TRBV10-1 | . | CASSDGQGSTDTQYF | TGCGCCAGCAGTGATGGACAGGGAAGCACAGATACGCAGTATTTT
TRBJ2-7 | . | TRBV5-1 | . | CASSLDGSSYEQYF | TGCGCCAGCAGCTTGGACGGTAGCTCCTACGAGCAGTACTTC
TRBJ1-3 | . | TRBV7-9 | few | CASSFMAGTGNTIYF | TGTGCCAGCAGCTTTATGGCGGGGACTGGAAACACCATATATTTT
TRBJ2-7 | TRBD2 | TRBV9 | . | CASSVVSSGYEQYF | TGTGCCAGCAGCGTAGTTTCTAGCGGGTACGAGCAGTACTTC
TRBJ1-2 | . | TRBV4-1 | . | CASSQPDSVYGYTF | TGCGCCAGCAGCCAGCCGGACAGCGTCTATGGCTACACCTTC
TRBJ2-1 | TRBD2 | TRBV7-2 | . | CASSLALGGRANNEQFF | TGTGCCAGCAGCTTAGCGCTCGGTGGGAGGGCCAACAATGAGCAGTTCTTC
TRBJ2-7 | . | TRBV7-8 | . | CASSLSPYYEQYF | TGTGCCAGCAGCCTATCCCCGTACTACGAGCAGTACTTC
TRBJ1-1 | . | TRBV13 | . | CASSLPTANTEAFF | TGTGCCAGCAGCCTCCCGACAGCGAACACTGAAGCTTTCTTT
TRBJ1-5 | TRBD1 | TRBV11-2 | few | CASSPGTGNQPQHF | TGTGCCAGCAGCCCTGGGACAGGGAATCAGCCCCAGCATTTT
TRBJ1-5 | . | TRBV5-5 | . | CASSLTGQRNQPQHF | TGTGCCAGCAGCCTCACTGGACAGAGAAATCAGCCCCAGCATTTT
TRBJ1-4 | TRBD1 | TRBV28 | . | CASSHRGQQGEKLFF | TGTGCCAGCAGTCACAGGGGACAGCAGGGGGAAAAACTGTTTTTT
TRBJ1-4 | TRBD1 | TRBV5-1 | . | CASSKDRGDKLFF | TGCGCCAGCAGCAAGGACAGGGGGGATAAACTGTTTTTT
TRBJ2-1 | TRBD2 | TRBV6-5 | . | CASGEGRSYNEQFF | TGTGCCAGCGGGGAGGGCCGATCCTACAATGAGCAGTTCTTC
TRBJ1-1 | . | TRBV6-5 | . | CASSWDGGGAFF | TGTGCCAGCAGTTGGGACGGTGGGGGGGCTTTCTTT
TRBJ2-1 | TRBD2 | TRBV5-1 | . | CASSFSGRGGNEQFF | TGCGCCAGCAGCTTTAGCGGGAGGGGGGGAAATGAGCAGTTCTTC
TRBJ1-2 | . | TRBV5-4 | few | CASSLVELRGYGYTF | TGTGCCAGCAGCTTGGTGGAGCTTCGGGGCTATGGCTACACCTTC
TRBJ1-5 | . | TRBV2 | . | CASSEEDSPNQPQHF | TGTGCCAGCAGTGAAGAAGATAGCCCCAATCAGCCCCAGCATTTT
TRBJ1-6 | . | TRBV6-1 | many | CASSELDDGFSPLHF | TGTGCCAGCAGTGAACTCGACGACGGGTTCTCACCCCTCCACTTT